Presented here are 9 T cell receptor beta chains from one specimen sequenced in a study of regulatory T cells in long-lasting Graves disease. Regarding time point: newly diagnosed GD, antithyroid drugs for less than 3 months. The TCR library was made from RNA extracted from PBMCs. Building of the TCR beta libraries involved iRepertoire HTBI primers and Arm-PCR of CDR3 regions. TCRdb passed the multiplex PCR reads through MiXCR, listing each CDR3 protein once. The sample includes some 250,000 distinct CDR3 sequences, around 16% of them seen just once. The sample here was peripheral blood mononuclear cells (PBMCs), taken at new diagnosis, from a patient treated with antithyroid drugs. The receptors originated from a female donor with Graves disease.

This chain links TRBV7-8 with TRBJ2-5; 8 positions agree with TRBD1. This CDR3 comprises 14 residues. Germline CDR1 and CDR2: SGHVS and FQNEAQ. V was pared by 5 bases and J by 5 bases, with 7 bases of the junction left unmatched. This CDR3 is CASSARTGHETQYF. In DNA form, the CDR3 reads TGTGCCAGCAGCGCTAGGACAGGGCACGAGACCCAGTACTTC.

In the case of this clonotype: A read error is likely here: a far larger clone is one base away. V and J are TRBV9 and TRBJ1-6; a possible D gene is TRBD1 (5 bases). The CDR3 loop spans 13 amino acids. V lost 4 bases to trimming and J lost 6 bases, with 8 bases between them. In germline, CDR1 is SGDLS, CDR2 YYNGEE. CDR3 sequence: CASSRQRNSPLHF. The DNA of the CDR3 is TGTGCCAGCAGCCGACAGCGTAATTCACCCCTCCACTTT.

The CDR3 DNA reads TGTGCCAGCACCCCGATAAGTCCCACGTATATGAACACTGAAGCTTTCTTT. Protein: CASTPISPTYMNTEAFF. The J gene is TRBJ1-1, the V gene TRBV28; D uncertain. The length of the CDR3 is 17 residues. Germline values: CDR1 MDHEN, CDR2 SYDVKM. The V gene lost 7 bases and the J gene lost 0 bases, with 21 bases spanning the gap.

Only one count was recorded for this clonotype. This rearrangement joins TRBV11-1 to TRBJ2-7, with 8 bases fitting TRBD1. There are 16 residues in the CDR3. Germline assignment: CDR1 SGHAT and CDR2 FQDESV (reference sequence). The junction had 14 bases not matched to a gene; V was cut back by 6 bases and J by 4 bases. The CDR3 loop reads CASSSLPGQANYEQYF. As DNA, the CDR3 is TGTGCCAGCAGTTCCCTGCCGGGACAGGCCAATTACGAGCAGTACTTC.

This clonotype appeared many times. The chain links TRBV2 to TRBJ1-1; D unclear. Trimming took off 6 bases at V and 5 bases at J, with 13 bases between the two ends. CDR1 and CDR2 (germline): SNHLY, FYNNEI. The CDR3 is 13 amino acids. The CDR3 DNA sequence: TGTGCCAGCAGGGTCGAAGGAGGGACTGAAGCTTTCTTT. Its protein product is CASRVEGGTEAFF.

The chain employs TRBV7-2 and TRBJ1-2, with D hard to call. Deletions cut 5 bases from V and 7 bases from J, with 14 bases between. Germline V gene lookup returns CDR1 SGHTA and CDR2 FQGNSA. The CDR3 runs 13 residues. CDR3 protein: CASSPTGGCGYTF. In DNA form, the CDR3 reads TGTGCCAGCAGCCCCACGGGTGGCTGTGGCTACACCTTC.

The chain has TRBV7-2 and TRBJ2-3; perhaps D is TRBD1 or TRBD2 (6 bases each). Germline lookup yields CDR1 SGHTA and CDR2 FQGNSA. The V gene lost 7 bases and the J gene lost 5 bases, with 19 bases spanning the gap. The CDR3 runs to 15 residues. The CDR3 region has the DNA TGTGCCAGCACCCTTGTATCGGGGGCGAAAGATACGCAGTATTTT. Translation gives CASTLVSGAKDTQYF.

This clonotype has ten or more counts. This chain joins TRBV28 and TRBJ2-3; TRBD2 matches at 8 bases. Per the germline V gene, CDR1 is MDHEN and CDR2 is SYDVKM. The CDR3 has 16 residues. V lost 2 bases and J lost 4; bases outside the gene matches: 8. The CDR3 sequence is CASSLLSGSVSDTQYF. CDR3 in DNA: TGTGCCAGCAGTTTACTAAGCGGGAGCGTGTCAGATACGCAGTATTTT.

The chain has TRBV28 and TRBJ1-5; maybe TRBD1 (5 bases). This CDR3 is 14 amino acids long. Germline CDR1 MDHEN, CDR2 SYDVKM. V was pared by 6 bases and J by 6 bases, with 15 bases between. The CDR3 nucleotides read TGTGCCAGCAGCCAGGGTGGATCAGGTCAGCCCCAGCATTTT. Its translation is CASSQGGSGQPQHF.